These 27 T cell receptor beta chains were sequenced from one sample in a study of blood T cell repertoires in COVID-19 (dated by TCRdb to about 2020). The method behind the library was the immunoSEQ multiplex PCR assay. TCRdb holds this immuneACCESS table with in-frame rearrangements only. Some clones are missing; in checked studies, unresolved V genes explain under half, and the rest has no known cause. The sample profile shows about 480,000 clones; approximately 92% of them were found once. Around 0.9% of the sample lies in the top ten. Material for sequencing was peripheral blood. These receptors came from a man aged 18 to 30 with COVID-19, enrolled during active disease.

The chain combines TRBV2 with TRBJ2-3; 7 bases agree with TRBD1. CDR1 is SNHLY, CDR2 FYNNEI, per germline. The CDR3 has 13 amino acids. The J segment lost 2 bases and the V segment lost 8 bases, leaving 4 bases of the junction unmatched. In nucleotides, the CDR3 is TGTGCCAGCCCCGGGACAGTCACAGATACGCAGTATTTT. Protein: CASPGTVTDTQYF. Filled out from reference TRBV2 and TRBJ2-3, the complete variable domain reads EPEVTQTPSHQVTQMGQEVILRCVPISNHLYFYWYRQILGQKVEFLVSFYNNEISEKSEIFDDQFSVERPDGSNFTLKIRSTKLEDSAMYFCASPGTVTDTQYFGPGTRLTVL.

The V and J genes are TRBV27 and TRBJ2-5; TRBD1 aligns across 8 bases. The V gene end was trimmed by 5 bases and the J gene end by 2 bases; junction bases not matched to a gene: 4. The CDR3 spans 14 residues. Germline V gives CDR1 MNHEY, CDR2 SMNVEV (reference sequence). In DNA form, the CDR3 reads TGTGCCAGCAGTCCTCAGGGGGCTCAAGAGACCCAGTACTTC. Protein sequence: CASSPQGAQETQYF.

The chain employs TRBV19 and TRBJ1-5; a possible D gene is TRBD1 (5 bases). Trimming left V 1 base short and J 3 bases short, with 10 bases between. There are 15 residues in the CDR3. CDR1 is LNHDA and CDR2 is SQIVND in the germline V gene (reference sequence). Here the CDR3 reads CASSIGQGYNQPQHF. The CDR3 DNA reads as TGTGCCAGTAGTATAGGGCAGGGTTACAATCAGCCCCAGCATTTT.

The chain uses TRBV24-1 and TRBJ2-7; TRBD1 matches 10 bases. Germline loops: CDR1 KGHDR, CDR2 SFDVKD. J gave up 4 bases and V 9 bases, and 8 bases lay outside the gene matches. The CDR3 has 14 amino acids. DNA of the CDR3: TGTGCCACCTCTCCGGGACAGGGGTCGTACGAGCAGTACTTC. Translation: CATSPGQGSYEQYF.

This clone was picked up one time. The chain employs TRBV5-5 and TRBJ2-5, with D maybe TRBD2 (6 bases). The CDR3 sequence is 16 residues long. The V gene's germline CDR1 is SGHKS and CDR2 YYEKEE (reference sequence). Trimming took 0 bases from V and 3 from J, leaving 15 bases between them. The CDR3 nucleotides are TGTGCCAGCAGCTTGGCCGGGGGAGCGCTAGAAGAGACCCAGTACTTC. Translation gives CASSLAGGALEETQYF. Looking up the rest from reference TRBV5-5 and TRBJ2-5 gives the full variable domain: DAGVTQSPTHLIKTRGQQVTLRCSPISGHKSVSWYQQVLGQGPQFIFQYYEKEERGRGNFPDRFSARQFPNYSSELNVNALLLGDSALYLCASSLAGGALEETQYFGPGTRLLVL.

The rearrangement joins TRBV14 to TRBJ2-7; 10 nucleotides agree with TRBD1. In germline, CDR1 is SGHDN, CDR2 FVKESK. CDR3 length equals 15 residues. V shed 1 base, J shed 3 bases, and the junction held 3 bases outside the gene matches. CDR3 sequence: CASSQGTGGHYEQYF. The CDR3 nucleotides read TGTGCCAGCAGCCAAGGGACAGGGGGACACTACGAGCAGTACTTC.

The chain has TRBV6-9 and TRBJ2-4; 8 nucleotides agree with TRBD2. The CDR3 extends over 21 amino acids. J gave up 1 base and V 0 bases, and 17 bases lay outside the gene matches. CDR1 is MNHGY, CDR2 SVAAGI, per germline. CDR3 region: CASSYSLWGGRNSVAKNIQYF. In nucleotides, the CDR3 is TGTGCCAGCAGTTATTCTCTTTGGGGCGGGAGGAACTCCGTGGCCAAAAACATTCAGTACTTC.

The chain couples TRBV5-4 to TRBJ1-2; TRBD1 matches at 9 bases. The CDR3 is made up of 14 amino acids. Germline trimming cut 2 bases from V and 7 bases from J; bases unmatched to any gene: 6. In germline, CDR1 is SGHNT, CDR2 YYREEE (reference sequence). CDR3 amino acids: CASSFQTGGFGYTF. CDR3 DNA: TGTGCCAGCAGCTTCCAGACAGGGGGATTTGGCTACACCTTC.

The chain is built from TRBV24-1 and TRBJ2-3; a weak D match, TRBD2 (6 bases). V was clipped by 7 bases and J by 0 bases, with 10 bases between them. CDR1 is KGHDR, CDR2 SFDVKD, per germline. The CDR3 covers 14 residues. DNA of the CDR3: TGTGCCACCAGCGGCGGGACTAGCACAGATACGCAGTATTTT. It encodes CATSGGTSTDTQYF.

The chain is built from TRBV11-2 and TRBJ1-6; unclear D gene. The CDR3 has 14 residues. Trimming stripped 1 base from V and 7 bases from J, with 8 bases between. The germline V gene has CDR1 SGHAT and CDR2 FQNNGV. The CDR3 coding sequence is TGTGCCAGCAGCTTAGCAGGTTACAATTCACCCCTCCACTTT. Amino acids: CASSLAGYNSPLHF.

The rearrangement joins TRBV24-1 to TRBJ2-7, with TRBD1 identical over 7 bases. CDR1 is KGHDR, CDR2 SFDVKD, per germline. The CDR3 loop spans 14 amino acids. Trimming took 2 bases from V and 9 from J; bases not matched to a gene: 9. CDR3 in amino acids: CATSDYGTAMGQYF. The CDR3 DNA reads TGTGCCACCAGTGATTACGGGACAGCTATGGGGCAGTACTTC.

This chain uses TRBV18 with TRBJ2-1, with 8 bases matching TRBD1. The J segment lost 7 bases and the V segment lost 4 bases, leaving 6 bases of the junction unmatched. The CDR3 loop spans 14 amino acids. Germline V gene sequence: CDR1 KGHSH, CDR2 LQKENI. The CDR3 DNA follows: TGTGCCAGCTCACATCGGGACAGGAATAATGAGCAGTTCTTC. Its translation is CASSHRDRNNEQFF.

The chain joins TRBV11-2 to TRBJ1-2; possible D gene TRBD1, 5 bases. CDR1 and CDR2 from the germline V gene are SGHAT and FQNNGV. CDR3 length equals 12 residues. With 3 bases removed from V and 8 bases from J, the gap between germline ends came to 10 bases. CDR3 in DNA: TGTGCCAGCAGCTTCAGGGTACGGGGCTACACCTTC. Amino acid sequence: CASSFRVRGYTF.

The chain joins TRBV5-5 to TRBJ1-3; D possibly corresponds to TRBD1 (6 bases). With 4 bases removed from V and 4 bases from J, the gap between germline ends came to 21 bases. CDR3 length: 17 amino acids. Germline V gives CDR1 SGHKS, CDR2 YYEKEE (reference sequence). The CDR3, as DNA: TGTGCCAGCAGCCCCGACGGGCGGGGGGCGAAGGGAAACACCATATATTTT. Its protein product is CASSPDGRGAKGNTIYF.

The chain links TRBV9 to TRBJ2-2; 9 bases are shared with TRBD1. This CDR3 has 14 amino acids. Germline CDR1 SGDLS, CDR2 YYNGEE. The junction had 3 bases not matched to a gene; V was cut back by 3 bases and J by 6 bases. CDR3 residues: CASSAQGASGELFF. CDR3 nucleotide sequence: TGTGCCAGCAGCGCACAGGGGGCCTCCGGGGAGCTGTTTTTT.

The chain joins TRBV7-9 to TRBJ1-6; 9 bases align to TRBD1. V was pared by 1 base and J by 9 bases, with 7 bases of the junction left unmatched. CDR1 is SEHNR, CDR2 FQNEAQ, per germline (reference sequence). The CDR3 is made up of 16 amino acids. CDR3 residues: CASSLGDRDRGSPLHF. In DNA, the CDR3 is TGTGCCAGCAGCTTAGGGGACAGGGATCGGGGTTCACCCCTCCACTTT.

The rearrangement links TRBV7-8 to TRBJ1-6, with TRBD1 matching 9 bases. The CDR3 covers 20 residues. V lost 5 bases to trimming and J lost 6 bases; unmatched junction nucleotides: 20. CDR1 is SGHVS and CDR2 is FQNEAQ in the germline V gene. This chain's CDR3 is CASSPALVTGGLNSNSPLHF. In nucleotides, the CDR3 is TGTGCCAGCAGCCCAGCTCTAGTGACAGGGGGATTAAATAGTAATTCACCCCTCCACTTT.

The chain combines TRBV2 with TRBJ2-7; 9 positions agree with TRBD2. Trimming took 7 bases from V and 6 from J; bases not matched to a gene: 7. Germline V gene data show CDR1 as SNHLY and CDR2 as FYNNEI. There are 13 residues in the CDR3. The CDR3 sequence is CASKRGGAGEQYF. The CDR3 coding sequence is TGTGCCAGCAAGCGCGGGGGGGCGGGCGAGCAGTACTTC.

V usage is TRBV9 and J usage is TRBJ1-6; TRBD1 is a possible D gene (6 bases). Germline CDR1 reads SGDLS; CDR2 reads YYNGEE. This CDR3 is 14 amino acids long. V shed 3 bases and J shed 7 bases, with 11 bases lying between them. CDR3 nucleotide sequence: TGTGCCAGCAGCGCACAGGGATCGAATTCACCCCTCCACTTT. It yields the protein CASSAQGSNSPLHF.

The CDR3 DNA reads as TGTGCCAGCAGTTACTCTTGGCGGGGTAATGAAAAACTGTTTTTT. Translating gives CASSYSWRGNEKLFF. V is TRBV6-5 and J is TRBJ1-4; D call uncertain. V was cut by 0 bases and J by 4 bases, with 9 bases left in between. CDR1 MNHEY and CDR2 SVGAGI come from the germline V gene. The CDR3 spans 15 residues.

The rearrangement links TRBV9 to TRBJ1-2, with 8 bases aligning to TRBD1. V was pared by 4 bases and J by 2 bases, with 13 bases of the junction left unmatched. Germline CDR1 SGDLS, CDR2 YYNGEE. The length of the CDR3 is 17 residues. CDR3 residues: CASSTSRGPRPNYGYTF. In nucleotides, the CDR3 is TGTGCCAGCAGCACCTCCAGGGGGCCTCGACCAAACTATGGCTACACCTTC.

The chain links TRBV15 to TRBJ2-1; TRBD2 aligns across 10 bases. The CDR3 runs to 19 residues. V dropped 0 bases and J dropped 3; count of bases not matched to a gene: 11. CDR1 is LNHNV and CDR2 is YYDKDF in the germline V gene (reference sequence). CDR3 nucleotides: TGTGCCACCAGCAGAGAAAAGATTAGTCTAGCGGGGGACTACAATGAGCAGTTCTTC. This codes for CATSREKISLAGDYNEQFF.

This chain links TRBV9 with TRBJ2-3; D may be TRBD1 (6 bases). The CDR3 is made up of 14 amino acids. The germline V and J ends were trimmed by 0 bases and 4 bases, with 9 bases remaining between them. CDR1 is SGDLS and CDR2 is YYNGEE in the germline V gene. This CDR3 reads CASSVGQVADTQYF. The CDR3 DNA sequence: TGTGCCAGCAGCGTAGGACAGGTGGCAGATACGCAGTATTTT.

The J gene is TRBJ2-7, the V gene TRBV2; tentative D call: TRBD1 (6 bases). This CDR3 comprises 14 residues. Trimming removed 6 bases at V and 1 base at J, with 13 bases between. Germline V gene sequence: CDR1 SNHLY, CDR2 FYNNEI. The CDR3 sequence is CASRVARGSYEQYF. As DNA, the CDR3 is TGTGCCAGCAGGGTGGCGAGGGGGTCCTACGAGCAGTACTTC. Full variable domain (rest looked up from reference TRBV2 and TRBJ2-7): EPEVTQTPSHQVTQMGQEVILRCVPISNHLYFYWYRQILGQKVEFLVSFYNNEISEKSEIFDDQFSVERPDGSNFTLKIRSTKLEDSAMYFCASRVARGSYEQYFGPGTRLTVT.

This chain connects TRBV5-1 to TRBJ2-2, with 8 bases matching TRBD1. The V gene end was trimmed by 2 bases and the J gene end by 7 bases; junction bases not matched to a gene: 16. Germline V gene sequence: CDR1 SGHRS, CDR2 YFSETQ. The CDR3 totals 18 residues. CDR3 in amino acids: CASSFLTGWTGSGGELFF. DNA for the CDR3: TGCGCCAGCAGCTTTCTCACCGGTTGGACAGGGTCTGGCGGGGAGCTGTTTTTT.

This clone showed up just a few times. The V and J genes are TRBV7-6 and TRBJ1-1; D may be TRBD1 (6 bases). Trimming removed 1 base from V and 1 base from J, with 13 bases in between. Germline CDR1 is SGHVS and CDR2 is FNYEAQ. The CDR3 runs to 16 residues. CDR3 sequence (DNA): TGTGCCAGCAGCTTAGTTTCCCCCAGGGGGAACACTGAAGCTTTCTTT. It encodes CASSLVSPRGNTEAFF. Supplemented by reference TRBV7-6 and TRBJ1-1, the full variable domain reads GAGVSQSPRYKVTKRGQDVALRCDPISGHVSLYWYRQALGQGPEFLTYFNYEAQQDKSGLPNDRFSAERPEGSISTLTIQRTEQRDSAMYRCASSLVSPRGNTEAFFGQGTRLTVV.

The rearrangement links TRBV4-1 to TRBJ1-2; D is undetermined. The CDR3 sequence is 16 residues long. V lost 0 bases, J lost 5 bases, and 16 bases lay in between. CDR1 is MGHRA and CDR2 is YSYEKL in the germline V gene. The DNA of the CDR3 is TGCGCCAGCAGCCAAGATAACGGCCCGGGGTGGTATGGCTACACCTTC. This codes for CASSQDNGPGWYGYTF.